This T cell receptor (beta chain) was identified in a study of shared clonotypes between healthy human individuals. Naive CD8 cells were CD45RO-negative, positively selected for CCR7, excluding terminally differentiated effector memory CD45RA+ cells. The protocol was immunoSEQ multiplex PCR, while the TCRdb copy is restricted to in-frame clones and leaves out a portion. There are hundreds of thousands of clones in the sample; approximately 90% occur only once, and roughly 22% lies in the top ten. V dropped 4 bases and J dropped 8; count of bases not matched to a gene: 7. The germline CDR1 and CDR2 sequences are SGDLS and YYNGEE. This CDR3 region has 15 residues.

The rearrangement uses TRBV9 and TRBJ2-1; 12 bases map to TRBD2. The sequencing sample was made of naive CD8+ T cells sorted from blood. The TCR was taken from a man aged 25 to 45 in good health. The CDR3 spells CASSQTSGRQYEQFF. The CDR3 DNA reads TGTGCCAGCAGCCAGACTAGCGGGAGACAGTATGAGCAGTTCTTC.